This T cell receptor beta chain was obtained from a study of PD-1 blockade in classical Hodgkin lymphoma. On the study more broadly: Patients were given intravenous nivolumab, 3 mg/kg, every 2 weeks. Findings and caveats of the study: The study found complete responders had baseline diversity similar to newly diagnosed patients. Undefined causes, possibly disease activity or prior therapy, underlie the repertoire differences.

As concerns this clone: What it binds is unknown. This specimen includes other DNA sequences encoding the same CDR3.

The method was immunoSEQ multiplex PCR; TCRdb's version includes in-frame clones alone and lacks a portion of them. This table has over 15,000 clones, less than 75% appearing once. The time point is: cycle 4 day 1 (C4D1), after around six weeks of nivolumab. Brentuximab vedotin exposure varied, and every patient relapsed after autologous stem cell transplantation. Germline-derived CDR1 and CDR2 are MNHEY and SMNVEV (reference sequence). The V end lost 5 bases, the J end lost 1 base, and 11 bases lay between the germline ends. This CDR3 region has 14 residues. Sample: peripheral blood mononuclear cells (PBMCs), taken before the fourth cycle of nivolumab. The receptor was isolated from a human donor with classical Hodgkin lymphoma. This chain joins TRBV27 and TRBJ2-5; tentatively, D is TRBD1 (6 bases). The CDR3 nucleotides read TGTGCCAGCAGTCTCGACAGGTTCCAAGAGACCCAGTACTTC. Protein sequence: CASSLDRFQETQYF.